These 10 T cell receptor beta chains share one sample of origin, sequenced in a study of low-dose radiotherapy and immunotherapy resistance in tumors. TRAV- and TRBV-specific primers, spanning alpha and beta chains, primed first-strand cDNA. PCR amplification of the TCRs was performed with Phusion for 20 to 25 PCR cycles, and it relied on a constant-region primer together with a V-primer adapter. TCRdb re-derived calls from the reads in MiXCR, one entry per CDR3 protein. Among about 58,000 distinct CDR3 sequences, about 25% were seen once, and the ten largest hold around 6.5%. The time point here: after trial treatment. The sample's treatment: LDRT plus nivolumab, ipilimumab, low-dose cyclophosphamide and aspirin (RACIN trial). Sequenced here: PBMCs, sampled after low-dose radiotherapy plus immunotherapy. These receptors all come from a male donor with prostate cancer.

The chain couples TRBV7-9 to TRBJ1-1; D is undetermined. Looked up from germline, CDR1 is SEHNR and CDR2 is FQNEAQ (reference sequence). This CDR3 contains 13 residues. Trimming took 1 base from V and 5 from J, leaving 8 bases between them. The CDR3 DNA is TGTGCCAGCAGCTTAGGTGGTCGGACTGAAGCTTTCTTT. Its translation: CASSLGGRTEAFF.

This clonotype has at least ten counts. The chain recombines TRBV5-5 with TRBJ1-5, with TRBD1 matching over 10 bases. J lost 0 bases, V lost 4 bases, and 7 bases had no gene match. Looked up from germline, CDR1 is SGHKS and CDR2 is YYEKEE (reference sequence). The CDR3 is made up of 17 amino acids. The CDR3 region has the DNA TGTGCCAGCAGCACCGGGACAGGGGTCTCTAGCAATCAGCCCCAGCATTTT. Encoded protein: CASSTGTGVSSNQPQHF.

This clonotype was observed many times. V and J are TRBV7-2 and TRBJ1-5; D is perhaps TRBD1 (6 bases). Germline CDR1 reads SGHTA; CDR2 reads FQGNSA. V lost 3 bases to trimming and J lost 2 bases, with 11 bases between them. This CDR3 spans 15 amino acids. CDR3 coding DNA: TGTGCCAGCAGCTTCAGGGGCGCTGGCAATCAGCCCCAGCATTTT. Translation: CASSFRGAGNQPQHF.

Concerning this clonotype itself: It is likely a read error: a sequence one base away is far more abundant. The rearrangement links TRBV28 to TRBJ2-7, with 9 bases fitting TRBD1. Germline loops: CDR1 MDHEN, CDR2 SYDVKM. This CDR3 is built from 14 residues. V was pared by 5 bases and J by 7 bases, with 9 bases of the junction left unmatched. The CDR3 spells CASSPPTGGDEQYF. CDR3 sequence (DNA): TGTGCCAGCAGTCCCCCGACAGGGGGGGATGAGCAGTACTTC.

The table lists this clonotype with many counts. CDR3 region: CATTSGRVYSNQPQHF. In nucleotides, the CDR3 is TGTGCCACCACGTCAGGGCGAGTTTATAGCAATCAGCCCCAGCATTTT. This chain joins TRBV19 and TRBJ1-5; D is possibly TRBD1 (5 bases). The V end was cut by 10 bases, the J end by 0 bases, with 19 bases between. The CDR3 consists of 16 residues. The germline V gene has CDR1 LNHDA and CDR2 SQIVND (reference sequence).

This clonotype was observed at least ten times. The chain carries TRBV2 and TRBJ1-2, with 7 bases identical to TRBD1. After removal of 3 bases from V and 8 bases from J, the junction contained 6 bases not matched to a gene. Germline V gene data show CDR1 as SNHLY and CDR2 as FYNNEI. The CDR3 is made up of 13 amino acids. The CDR3 coding sequence is TGTGCCAGCAGTGAGAACAGGGGAGGAGGCTACACCTTC. It translates to CASSENRGGGYTF.

CDR3 amino acids: CATGRHEQFF. CDR3 in DNA: TGTGCCACGGGGCGGCATGAGCAGTTCTTC. The chain uses TRBV28 and TRBJ2-1; D is perhaps TRBD1 or TRBD2 (5 bases each). The CDR3 extends over 10 amino acids. Germline V CDR1 and CDR2: MDHEN, SYDVKM. Trimming removed 10 bases at V and 8 bases at J, with 9 bases between.

In DNA form, the CDR3 reads TGTGCCAGCAGTGAAAGTTGGGGATCCGAGCAGTACTTC. Translated, it gives CASSESWGSEQYF. V gene TRBV6-1 combines with J gene TRBJ2-7; D not resolved. The CDR3 consists of 13 residues. V was clipped by 2 bases and J by 6 bases, with 11 bases between them. Looked up from germline, CDR1 is MNHNS and CDR2 is SASEGT.

The table lists this clonotype with many counts. CDR3 sequence reads: CASSWGGHSNQPQHF. CDR3 DNA sequence: TGCGCCAGCAGCTGGGGTGGGCACTCCAATCAGCCCCAGCATTTT. This chain links TRBV5-1 with TRBJ1-5, with unresolved D. V dropped 3 bases and J dropped 3 bases, with 13 bases sitting between them. The CDR3 runs 15 residues. CDR1 and CDR2 (germline): SGHRS, YFSETQ.

The V call is TRBV13, the J call TRBJ2-1; 11 bases line up with TRBD2. The germline V gene has CDR1 PRHDT and CDR2 FYEKMQ (reference sequence). This CDR3 has 16 residues. V lost 6 bases to trimming and J lost 2 bases; unmatched junction nucleotides: 6. CDR3 in DNA: TGTGCCAGCAGTGGAAGTAGCGGGAGGGCCTACAATGAGCAGTTCTTC. This encodes CASSGSSGRAYNEQFF. The complete variable domain, with remaining parts taken from reference TRBV13 and TRBJ2-1, reads AAGVIQSPRHLIKEKRETATLKCYPIPRHDTVYWYQQGPGQDPQFLISFYEKMQSDKGSIPDRFSAQQFSDYHSELNMSSLELGDSALYFCASSGSSGRAYNEQFFGPGTRLTVL.